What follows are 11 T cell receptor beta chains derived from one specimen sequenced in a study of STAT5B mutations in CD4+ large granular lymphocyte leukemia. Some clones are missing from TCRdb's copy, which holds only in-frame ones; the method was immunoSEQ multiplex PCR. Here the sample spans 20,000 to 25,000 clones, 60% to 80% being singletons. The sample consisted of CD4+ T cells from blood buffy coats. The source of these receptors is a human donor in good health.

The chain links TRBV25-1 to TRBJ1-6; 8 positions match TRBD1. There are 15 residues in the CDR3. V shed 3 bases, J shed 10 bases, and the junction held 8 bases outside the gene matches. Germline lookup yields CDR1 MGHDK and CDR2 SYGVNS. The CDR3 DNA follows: TGTGCCAGCAGTGATGCAGGGGGCGGATTCTCACCCCTCCACTTT. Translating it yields CASSDAGGGFSPLHF.

CDR3 residues: CASSLTDEQYF. In DNA, the CDR3 is TGTGCCAGCAGCTTGACAGACGAGCAGTACTTC. The rearrangement joins TRBV5-4 to TRBJ2-5, with no clear D. Gene TRBJ2-7 matches the end of the DNA better, so the J call may be wrong. Germline V gene data show CDR1 as SGHNT and CDR2 as YYREEE (reference sequence). The CDR3 is 11 amino acids.

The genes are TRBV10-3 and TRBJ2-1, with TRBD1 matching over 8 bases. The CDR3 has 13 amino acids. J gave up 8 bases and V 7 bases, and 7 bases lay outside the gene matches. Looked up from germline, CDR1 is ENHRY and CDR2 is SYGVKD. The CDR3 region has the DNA TGTGCCATCACGGCAGGGGGCATGGATGAGCAGTTCTTC. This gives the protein CAITAGGMDEQFF.

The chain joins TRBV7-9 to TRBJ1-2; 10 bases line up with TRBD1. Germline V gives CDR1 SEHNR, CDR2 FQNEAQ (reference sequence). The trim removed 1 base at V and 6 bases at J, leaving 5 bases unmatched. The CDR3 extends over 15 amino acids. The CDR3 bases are TGTGCCAGCAGCTTAGATTGGACAGGGGGAAATGGCTACACCTTC. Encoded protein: CASSLDWTGGNGYTF.

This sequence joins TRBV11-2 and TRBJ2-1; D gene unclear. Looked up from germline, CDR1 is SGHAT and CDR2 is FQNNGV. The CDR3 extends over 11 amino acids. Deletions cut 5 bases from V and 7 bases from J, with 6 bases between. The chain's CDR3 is CASSVRNEQFF. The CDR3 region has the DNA TGTGCCAGCAGCGTCAGAAATGAGCAGTTCTTC.

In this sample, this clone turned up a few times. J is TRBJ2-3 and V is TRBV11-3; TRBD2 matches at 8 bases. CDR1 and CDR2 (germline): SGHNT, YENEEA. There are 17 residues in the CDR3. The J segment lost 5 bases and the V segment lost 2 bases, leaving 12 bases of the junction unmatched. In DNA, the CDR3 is TGTGCCAGCAGCTTAAGGTTGGCGGGAGGTAGTGGAGATACGCAGTATTTT. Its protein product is CASSLRLAGGSGDTQYF.

CDR3 sequence: CASNYGSGANVLTF. Here the CDR3 DNA reads TGTGCCAGTAATTACGGCTCTGGGGCCAACGTCCTGACTTTC. This chain joins TRBV19 and TRBJ2-6; D unresolved. The CDR3 length is 14 residues. Trimming pared 7 bases from V and 0 bases from J, leaving 7 bases between. The V gene's germline CDR1 is LNHDA and CDR2 SQIVND (reference sequence).

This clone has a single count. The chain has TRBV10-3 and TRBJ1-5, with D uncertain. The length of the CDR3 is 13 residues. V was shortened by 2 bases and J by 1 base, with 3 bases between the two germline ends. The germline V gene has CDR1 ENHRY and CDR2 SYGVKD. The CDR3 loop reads CAISEGSNQPQHF. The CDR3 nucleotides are TGTGCCATCAGTGAGGGGAGCAATCAGCCCCAGCATTTT.

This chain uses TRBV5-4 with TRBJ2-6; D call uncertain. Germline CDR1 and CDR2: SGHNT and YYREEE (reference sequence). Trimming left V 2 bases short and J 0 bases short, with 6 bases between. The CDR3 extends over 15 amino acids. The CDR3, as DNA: TGTGCCAGCAGCTTTTCGGCCTCTGGGGCCAACGTCCTGACTTTC. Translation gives CASSFSASGANVLTF.

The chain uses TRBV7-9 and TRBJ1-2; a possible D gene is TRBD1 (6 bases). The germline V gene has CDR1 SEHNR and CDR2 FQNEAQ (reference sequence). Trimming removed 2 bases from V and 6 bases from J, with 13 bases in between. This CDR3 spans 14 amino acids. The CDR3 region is CASSLRGAWDGYTF. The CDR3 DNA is TGTGCCAGCAGCTTAAGGGGGGCGTGGGATGGCTACACCTTC.

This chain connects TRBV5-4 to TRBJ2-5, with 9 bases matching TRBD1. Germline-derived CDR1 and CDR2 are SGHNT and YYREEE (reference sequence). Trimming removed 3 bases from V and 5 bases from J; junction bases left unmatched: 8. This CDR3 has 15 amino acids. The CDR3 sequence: CASSSKTGGWETQYF. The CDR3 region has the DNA TGTGCCAGCAGCTCTAAAACAGGGGGCTGGGAGACCCAGTACTTC.